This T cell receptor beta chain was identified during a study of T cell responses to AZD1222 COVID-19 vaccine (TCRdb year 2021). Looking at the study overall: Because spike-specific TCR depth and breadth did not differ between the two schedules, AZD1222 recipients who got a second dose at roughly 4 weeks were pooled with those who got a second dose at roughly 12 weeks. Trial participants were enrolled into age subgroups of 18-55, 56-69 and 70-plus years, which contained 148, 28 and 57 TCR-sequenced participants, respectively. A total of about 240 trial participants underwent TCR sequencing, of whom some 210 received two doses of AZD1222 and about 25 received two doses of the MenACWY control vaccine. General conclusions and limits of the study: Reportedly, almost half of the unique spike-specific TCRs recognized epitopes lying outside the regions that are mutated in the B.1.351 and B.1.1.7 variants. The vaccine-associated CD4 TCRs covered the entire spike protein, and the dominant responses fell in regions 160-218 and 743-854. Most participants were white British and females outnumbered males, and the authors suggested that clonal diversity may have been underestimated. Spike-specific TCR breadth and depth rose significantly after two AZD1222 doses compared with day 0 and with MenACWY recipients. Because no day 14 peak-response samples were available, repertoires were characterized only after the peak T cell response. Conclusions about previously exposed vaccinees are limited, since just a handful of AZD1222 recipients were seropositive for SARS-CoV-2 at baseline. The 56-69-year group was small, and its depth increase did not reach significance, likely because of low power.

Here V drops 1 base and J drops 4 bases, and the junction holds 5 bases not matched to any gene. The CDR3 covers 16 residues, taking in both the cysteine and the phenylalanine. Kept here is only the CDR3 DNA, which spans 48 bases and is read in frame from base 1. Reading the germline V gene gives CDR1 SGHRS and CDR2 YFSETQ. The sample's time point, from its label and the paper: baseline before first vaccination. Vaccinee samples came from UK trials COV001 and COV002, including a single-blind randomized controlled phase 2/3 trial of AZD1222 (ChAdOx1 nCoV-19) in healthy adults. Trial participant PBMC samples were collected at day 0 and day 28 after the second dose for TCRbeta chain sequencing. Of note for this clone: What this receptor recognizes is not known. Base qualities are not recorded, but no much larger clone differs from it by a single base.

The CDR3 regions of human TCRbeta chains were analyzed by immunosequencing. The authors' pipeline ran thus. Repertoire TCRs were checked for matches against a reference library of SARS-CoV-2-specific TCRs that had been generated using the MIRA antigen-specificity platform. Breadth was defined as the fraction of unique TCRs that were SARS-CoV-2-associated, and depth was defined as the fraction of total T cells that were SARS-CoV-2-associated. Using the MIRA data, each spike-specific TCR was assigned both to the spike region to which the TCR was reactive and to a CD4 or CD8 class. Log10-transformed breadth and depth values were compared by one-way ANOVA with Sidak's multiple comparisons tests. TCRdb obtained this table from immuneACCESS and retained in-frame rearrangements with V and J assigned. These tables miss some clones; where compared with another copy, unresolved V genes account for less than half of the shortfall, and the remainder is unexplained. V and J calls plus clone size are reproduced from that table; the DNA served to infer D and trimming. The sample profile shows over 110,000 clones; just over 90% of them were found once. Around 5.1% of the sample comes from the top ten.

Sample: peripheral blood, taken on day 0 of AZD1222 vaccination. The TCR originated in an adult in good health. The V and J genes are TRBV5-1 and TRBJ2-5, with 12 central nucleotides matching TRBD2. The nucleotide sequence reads TGCGCCAGCAGCTTGACTTCTAGCGGGAGGGGAGAGACCCAGTACTTC. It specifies CASSLTSSGRGETQYF.